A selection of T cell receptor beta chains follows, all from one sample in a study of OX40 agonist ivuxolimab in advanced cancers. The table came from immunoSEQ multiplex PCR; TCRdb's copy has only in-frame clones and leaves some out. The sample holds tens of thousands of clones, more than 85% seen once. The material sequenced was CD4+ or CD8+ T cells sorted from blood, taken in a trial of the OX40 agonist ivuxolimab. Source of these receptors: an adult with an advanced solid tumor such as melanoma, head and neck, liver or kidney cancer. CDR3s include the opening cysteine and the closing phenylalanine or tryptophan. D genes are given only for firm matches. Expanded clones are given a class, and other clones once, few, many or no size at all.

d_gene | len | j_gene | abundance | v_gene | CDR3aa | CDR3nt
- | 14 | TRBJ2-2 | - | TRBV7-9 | CASMVASKTGELFF | TGTGCCAGCATGGTAGCGTCGAAGACCGGGGAGCTGTTTTTT
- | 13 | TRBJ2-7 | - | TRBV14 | CASSQGQNYEQYF | TGTGCCAGCAGCCAAGGACAGAACTACGAGCAGTACTTC
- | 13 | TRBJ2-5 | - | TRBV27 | CASSLSPQETQYF | TGTGCCAGCAGTTTATCCCCCCAAGAGACCCAGTACTTC
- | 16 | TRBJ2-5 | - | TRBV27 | CASSSIYRTDQETQYF | TGTGCCAGCAGTTCCATATATCGGACAGACCAAGAGACCCAGTACTTC
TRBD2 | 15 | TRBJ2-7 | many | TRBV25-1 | CASSTRTSGSHEQYF | TGTGCCAGCAGTACCCGGACTAGCGGGAGCCACGAGCAGTACTTC
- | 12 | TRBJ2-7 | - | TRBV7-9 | CASSFSLYEQYF | TGTGCCAGCAGCTTCTCTCTGTACGAGCAGTACTTC
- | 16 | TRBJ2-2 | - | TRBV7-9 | CASSSAGQNPTGELFF | TGTGCCAGCAGCTCGGCGGGACAGAACCCTACCGGGGAGCTGTTTTTT
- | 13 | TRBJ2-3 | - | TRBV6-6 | CASSYRPTDTQYF | TGTGCCAGCAGTTACCGGCCCACAGATACGCAGTATTTT
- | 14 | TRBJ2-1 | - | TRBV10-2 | CASTEGSSYNEQFF | TGCGCCAGCACTGAGGGGAGCTCCTACAATGAGCAGTTCTTC
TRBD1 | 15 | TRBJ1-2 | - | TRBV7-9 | CASSSTQDRAYGYTF | TGTGCCAGCAGTTCTACCCAGGACAGGGCTTATGGCTACACCTTC
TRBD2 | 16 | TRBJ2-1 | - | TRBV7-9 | CASSYTGTSGVDEQFF | TGTGCCAGCAGCTACACCGGGACTAGTGGGGTCGATGAGCAGTTCTTC
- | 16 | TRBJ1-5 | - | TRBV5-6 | CASSLMESRNHQPQHF | TGTGCCAGCAGCTTGATGGAGAGCAGGAACCATCAGCCCCAGCATTTT
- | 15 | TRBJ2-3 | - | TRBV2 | CASSENSMGTDTQYF | TGTGCCAGCAGTGAAAATTCGATGGGCACAGATACGCAGTATTTT
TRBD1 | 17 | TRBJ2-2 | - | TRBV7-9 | CASSLRDRGPNTGELFF | TGTGCCAGCAGCTTAAGAGACAGGGGACCGAACACCGGGGAGCTGTTTTTT
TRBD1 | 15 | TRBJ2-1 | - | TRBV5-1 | CASSENRGPLDEQFF | TGCGCCAGCTCCGAGAACAGGGGGCCCTTAGATGAGCAGTTCTTC
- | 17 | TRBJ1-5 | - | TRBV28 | CASSFTRYSSSNQPQHF | TGTGCCAGCAGTTTCACGAGGTATAGTTCGAGCAATCAGCCCCAGCATTTT
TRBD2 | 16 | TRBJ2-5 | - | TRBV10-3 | CAISESGGETQETQYF | TGTGCCATCAGTGAGTCCGGGGGGGAGACCCAAGAGACCCAGTACTTC
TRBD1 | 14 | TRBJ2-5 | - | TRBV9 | CASSFRDREETQYF | TGTGCCAGCAGCTTCCGTGACAGGGAAGAGACCCAGTACTTC
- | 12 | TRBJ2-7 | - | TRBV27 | CASSFPGYEQYF | TGTGCCAGCAGTTTTCCGGGCTACGAGCAGTACTTC
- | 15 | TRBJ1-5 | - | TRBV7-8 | CASSSNRDRNQPQHF | TGTGCCAGCAGCTCAAACCGGGACCGCAATCAGCCCCAGCATTTT
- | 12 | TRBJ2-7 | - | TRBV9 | CASSVNVDEQYF | TGTGCCAGCAGCGTGAACGTCGACGAGCAGTACTTC
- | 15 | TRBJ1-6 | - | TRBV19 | CASSFSLGAHSPLHF | TGTGCCAGTAGTTTCTCTCTGGGGGCGCATTCACCCCTCCACTTT
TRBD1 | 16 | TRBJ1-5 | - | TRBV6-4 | CASDKGQGEPNQPQHF | TGTGCCAGCGACAAGGGACAGGGAGAACCCAATCAGCCCCAGCATTTT
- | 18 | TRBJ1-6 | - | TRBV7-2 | CASSPGVGVDSYNSPLHF | TGTGCCAGCAGCCCCGGCGTCGGGGTAGACTCCTATAATTCACCCCTCCACTTT
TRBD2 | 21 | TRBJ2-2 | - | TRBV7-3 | CASSLRGFEERGSMATGELFF | TGTGCCAGCAGCTTAAGGGGCTTTGAGGAGCGGGGCTCCATGGCTACCGGGGAGCTGTTTTTT
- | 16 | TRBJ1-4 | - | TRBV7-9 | CASSSPKGRVGEKLFF | TGTGCCAGCAGCTCCCCCAAAGGGAGGGTAGGTGAAAAACTGTTTTTT
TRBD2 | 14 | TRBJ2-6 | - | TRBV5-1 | CASSLERESNVLTF | TGCGCCAGCAGCTTGGAGCGGGAGTCCAACGTCCTGACTTTC
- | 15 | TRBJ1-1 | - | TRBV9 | CASSLGGTLNTEAFF | TGTGCCAGCAGCTTGGGGGGCACCCTGAACACTGAAGCTTTCTTT
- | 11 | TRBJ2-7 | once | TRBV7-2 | CASSSDYEQYF | TGTGCCAGCAGCTCCGACTACGAGCAGTACTTC
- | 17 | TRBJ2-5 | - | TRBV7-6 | CASSRRNLDRDQETQYF | TGTGCCAGCAGCCGAAGAAACTTAGACAGAGACCAAGAGACCCAGTACTTC
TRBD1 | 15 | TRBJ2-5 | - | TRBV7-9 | CASSPRDRGEETQYF | TGTGCCAGCAGCCCCCGGGACAGGGGGGAAGAGACCCAGTACTTC
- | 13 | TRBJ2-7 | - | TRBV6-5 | CAVSQTSHYEQYF | TGTGCCGTCTCCCAAACTAGTCACTACGAGCAGTACTTC
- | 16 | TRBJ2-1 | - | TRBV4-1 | CASSQDRLLSYNEQFF | TGCGCCAGCAGCCAAGATAGGCTCCTCTCCTACAATGAGCAGTTCTTC
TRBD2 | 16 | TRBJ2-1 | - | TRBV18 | CASSPILAALFDEQFF | TGTGCCAGCTCACCGATTCTAGCGGCGTTGTTCGATGAGCAGTTCTTC
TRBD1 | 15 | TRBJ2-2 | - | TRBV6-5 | CASSYHRQGAGELFF | TGTGCCAGCAGTTACCACCGACAGGGCGCCGGGGAGCTGTTTTTT
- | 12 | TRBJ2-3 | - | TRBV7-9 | CASSYRVDTQYF | TGTGCCAGCAGCTACAGGGTTGATACGCAGTATTTT
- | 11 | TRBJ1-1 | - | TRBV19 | CASSIGRRAFF | TGTGCCAGTAGTATAGGCAGGAGAGCTTTCTTT
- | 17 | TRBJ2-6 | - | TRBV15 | CATSRDRPPSGANVLTF | TGTGCCACCAGCAGAGACAGGCCCCCCTCTGGGGCCAACGTCCTGACTTTC
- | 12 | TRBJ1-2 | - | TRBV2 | CALRRAQPGYTF | TGTGCTCTAAGGCGGGCACAGCCTGGCTACACCTTC
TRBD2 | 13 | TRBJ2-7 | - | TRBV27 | CASTGGATYEQYF | TGTGCCAGCACGGGGGGAGCTACCTACGAGCAGTACTTC
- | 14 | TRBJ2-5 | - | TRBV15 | CATSTSGYRETQYF | TGTGCCACCAGCACCTCAGGGTATCGGGAGACCCAGTACTTC
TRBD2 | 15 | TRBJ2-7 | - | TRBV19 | CASSFRLAGIYEQYF | TGTGCCAGTAGTTTCCGACTAGCTGGGATCTACGAGCAGTACTTC
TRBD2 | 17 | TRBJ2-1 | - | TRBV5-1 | CASSFRTSGRQGNEQFF | TGCGCCAGCAGCTTTAGGACTAGCGGGAGGCAGGGTAATGAGCAGTTCTTC
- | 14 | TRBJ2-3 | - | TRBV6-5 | CASSYSSGDVTQYF | TGTGCCAGCAGTTACTCCTCGGGGGATGTTACGCAGTATTTT
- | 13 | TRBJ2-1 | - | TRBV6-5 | CASRSADFNEQFF | TGTGCCAGCAGGAGTGCGGATTTCAATGAGCAGTTCTTC